These 29 T cell receptor beta chains share one sample of origin, sequenced in a study of cytomegalovirus exposure and HLA in healthy donors. A multiplex PCR was run with 60 Vbeta primers and 13 Jbeta primers. TCRdb's table, derived via immunoSEQ multiplex PCR, lists solely in-frame clones and lacks some. The sample lists roughly 120,000 clones; 70% to 80% were seen once. Material: PBMCs. The receptors here all came from a middle-aged man in good health and CMV-seropositive.

This clone was detected a few times. The rearrangement links TRBV7-2 to TRBJ1-2; D not resolved. CDR3 size: 15 residues. The germline V gene has CDR1 SGHTA and CDR2 FQGNSA. V shed 4 bases and J shed 2 bases, with 14 bases lying between them. The CDR3 reads CASSSPGEANYGYTF. As DNA, the CDR3 is TGTGCCAGCAGCTCCCCGGGAGAGGCCAACTATGGCTACACCTTC. The entire variable domain, with the rest obtained from reference TRBV7-2 and TRBJ1-2, is as follows: GAGVSQSPSNKVTEKGKDVELRCDPISGHTALYWYRQSLGQGLEFLIYFQGNSAPDKSGLPSDRFSAERTGGSVSTLTIQRTQQEDSAVYLCASSSPGEANYGYTFGSGTRLTVV.

V gene TRBV19 combines with J gene TRBJ2-7, with D perhaps matching TRBD2 (5 bases). This CDR3 is 15 amino acids long. From germline, CDR1 is LNHDA and CDR2 SQIVND (reference sequence). The V end was cut by 3 bases, the J end by 3 bases, with 15 bases between. CDR3 residues: CASSIGVNGYYEQYF. CDR3 bases: TGTGCCAGTAGTATCGGGGTCAACGGTTACTACGAGCAGTACTTC.

This clone appeared a single time. The chain carries TRBV27 and TRBJ2-1, with D possibly matching TRBD2 (6 bases). Germline V gene sequence: CDR1 MNHEY, CDR2 SMNVEV (reference sequence). V dropped 4 bases and J dropped 0 bases, with 7 bases sitting between them. This CDR3 comprises 14 residues. The CDR3 here is CASSSTSSYNEQFF. CDR3 in DNA: TGTGCCAGCAGTTCGACTAGCTCCTACAATGAGCAGTTCTTC.

This chain joins TRBV18 and TRBJ2-7; 9 bases align to TRBD2. Trimming took 6 bases from V and 6 from J; bases not matched to a gene: 12. The CDR3 consists of 15 residues. The germline V gene has CDR1 KGHSH and CDR2 LQKENI. The CDR3 nucleotides are TGTGCCAGCTCTTCGGGGAGCGGGGGGTTCAGCGAGCAGTACTTC. Translated: CASSSGSGGFSEQYF.

The chain recombines TRBV25-1 with TRBJ2-1, with 12 nucleotides matching TRBD2. The germline CDR1 and CDR2 sequences are MGHDK and SYGVNS. Germline trimming cut 7 bases from V and 7 bases from J; bases unmatched to any gene: 5. CDR3 size: 14 residues. Written as DNA, the CDR3 is TGTGCCAGCACGACTAGCGGGGGAAGGAATGAGCAGTTCTTC. It codes for CASTTSGGRNEQFF. The full variable domain, completed using reference TRBV25-1 and TRBJ2-1, is EADIYQTPRYLVIGTGKKITLECSQTMGHDKMYWYQQDPGMELHLIHYSYGVNSTEKGDLSSESTVSRIRTEHFPLTLESARPSHTSQYLCASTTSGGRNEQFFGPGTRLTVL.

The chain uses TRBV5-1 and TRBJ2-3; TRBD2 matches 8 bases. V gave up 3 bases and J gave up 3 bases; unmatched junction bases: 9. In germline, CDR1 is SGHRS, CDR2 YFSETQ. This CDR3 has 16 residues. This CDR3 reads CASSSRLSGRTDTQYF. CDR3 nucleotide sequence: TGCGCCAGCAGCTCCCGGCTAAGCGGGAGAACAGATACGCAGTATTTT. Using reference TRBV5-1 and TRBJ2-3 for the parts outside the CDR3, the full variable domain is KAGVTQTPRYLIKTRGQQVTLSCSPISGHRSVSWYQQTPGQGLQFLFEYFSETQRNKGNFPGRFSGRQFSNSRSEMNVSTLELGDSALYLCASSSRLSGRTDTQYFGPGTRLTVL.

The rearrangement joins TRBV5-1 to TRBJ2-7, with 10 positions matching TRBD2. The V gene's germline CDR1 is SGHRS and CDR2 YFSETQ. This CDR3 comprises 14 residues. Trimming cost V 6 bases and J 3 bases; bases outside gene matches: 6. The CDR3 region has the DNA TGCGCCAGCACGATCGCTAGCGGGAGCTACGAGCAGTACTTC. It is translated as CASTIASGSYEQYF.

The chain links TRBV4-3 to TRBJ1-1; a possible D gene is TRBD1 (5 bases). The CDR3 spans 14 residues. Trimming cost V 3 bases and J 1 base, with 9 bases left between them. CDR1 LGHNA and CDR2 YSLEER come from the germline V gene. CDR3 residues: CASSHSDRNTEAFF. The DNA for the CDR3 is TGCGCCAGCAGCCATTCAGACAGGAACACTGAAGCTTTCTTT.

This clone was picked up a small number of times. The V gene is TRBV10-3, the J gene TRBJ2-7; 9 bases agree with TRBD1. V trimming: 9 bases; J trimming: 3 bases; junction bases outside the gene matches: 6. CDR1 ENHRY and CDR2 SYGVKD come from the germline V gene. The CDR3 has 13 residues. As DNA, the CDR3 is TGTGCCATTGGGGACAGGGACCGCTACGAGCAGTACTTC. This translates into CAIGDRDRYEQYF.

The chain couples TRBV7-9 to TRBJ1-1; TRBD1 might be the D (5 bases). Trimming removed 0 bases at V and 7 bases at J, with 9 bases between. Germline-derived CDR1 and CDR2 are SEHNR and FQNEAQ (reference sequence). There are 13 residues in the CDR3. This chain's CDR3 is CASSLAYTGEAFF. DNA of the CDR3: TGTGCCAGCAGCTTAGCTTATACAGGTGAAGCTTTCTTT.

This clone has only one observation. The chain has TRBV18 and TRBJ2-7, with D unclear. Per the germline V gene, CDR1 is KGHSH and CDR2 is LQKENI. V gave up 0 bases and J gave up 7 bases, with 10 bases separating them. CDR3 length: 13 residues. The CDR3 nucleotides read TGTGCCAGCTCACCACCCTCCGTGAGGGAGCAGTACTTC. Translation gives CASSPPSVREQYF.

The V and J genes are TRBV4-2 and TRBJ2-3; 11 bases align to TRBD2. CDR1 and CDR2 (germline): LGHNA, YNFKEQ. CDR3 length equals 17 residues. Unmatched junction bases numbered 8, after V lost 4 bases and J lost 2 bases. The CDR3 region has the DNA TGTGCCAGCAGCCCGGTAGCGGGAGGGCCCCCCACAGATACGCAGTATTTT. This sequence encodes CASSPVAGGPPTDTQYF.

This chain joins TRBV14 and TRBJ2-1; TRBD2 agrees at 10 bases. V gave up 0 bases and J gave up 4 bases; unmatched junction bases: 9. The CDR3 covers 18 residues. Germline CDR1 SGHDN, CDR2 FVKESK. This chain's CDR3 is CASSQDMASGSWYNEQFF. CDR3 nucleotide sequence: TGTGCCAGCAGCCAAGATATGGCTAGCGGGAGTTGGTACAATGAGCAGTTCTTC.

This clone was found once. This chain links TRBV5-8 with TRBJ2-5; maybe TRBD1 (6 bases). Trimming shortened V by 4 bases and J by 2 bases, and 12 bases separated the two germline ends. This CDR3 spans 14 amino acids. Germline V gene lookup returns CDR1 SGHTS and CDR2 YDEGEE. The DNA for the CDR3 is TGTGCCAGCAGCATAGGGACAATACAAGAGACCCAGTACTTC. Its translation is CASSIGTIQETQYF.

A few counts support this clone. The CDR3, as DNA: TGTGCCAGCAGCCCCTGGACAGGGGGCGCGGGAACTAATGAAAAACTGTTTTTT. Protein product: CASSPWTGGAGTNEKLFF. The genes are TRBV14 and TRBJ1-4, with 11 bases aligning to TRBD1. From germline, CDR1 is SGHDN and CDR2 FVKESK. The V and J ends lost 4 bases and 1 base, in that order; junction bases with no gene match: 8. CDR3 length: 18 residues.

The chain links TRBV18 to TRBJ1-5, with 9 positions matching TRBD1. Germline V gives CDR1 KGHSH, CDR2 LQKENI. The V and J ends lost 5 bases and 4 bases, in that order; junction bases with no gene match: 6. The CDR3 runs to 15 residues. Written as DNA, the CDR3 is TGTGCCAGCTCAGAAGGGACAGGGAGAAATCAGCCCCAGCATTTT. Amino acid sequence: CASSEGTGRNQPQHF.

The V and J genes are TRBV10-2 and TRBJ1-1, with D perhaps matching TRBD1 (5 bases). The V and J ends lost 7 bases and 4 bases respectively, with 13 bases between them. Germline V gene sequence: CDR1 WSHSY, CDR2 SAAADI. The CDR3 is made up of 13 amino acids. As DNA, the CDR3 is TGCGCCAGCAAGACGGGGGTGTTCACTGAAGCTTTCTTT. Its protein product is CASKTGVFTEAFF.

The V call is TRBV7-9, the J call TRBJ2-5, with D perhaps matching TRBD2 (6 bases). The J call could be wrong; TRBJ2-7 is a better fit for the DNA end. The CDR3 is made up of 12 amino acids. Germline V gene sequence: CDR1 SEHNR, CDR2 FQNEAQ (reference sequence). CDR3 sequence: CASSLDYYEQYF. The CDR3 DNA sequence: TGTGCCAGCAGCTTGGACTATTACGAGCAGTACTTC.

This clone has just one count. The gene calls are TRBV5-1 and TRBJ2-1, with TRBD1 matching over 9 bases. Germline CDR1 SGHRS, CDR2 YFSETQ. V lost 4 bases and J lost 9; bases outside the gene matches: 11. The CDR3 consists of 15 residues. CDR3 nucleotide sequence: TGCGCCAGCAGCCGGGACAGGGCGACAGTGGGTGAGCAGTTCTTC. This translates into CASSRDRATVGEQFF.

Remarks on this clone: Within the sample, other DNA sequences also encode this same CDR3. The J gene is TRBJ2-1, the V gene TRBV5-1; a weak D match, TRBD1 (6 bases). The CDR3 is 12 residues long. Germline loops: CDR1 SGHRS, CDR2 YFSETQ. V was pared by 4 bases and J by 7 bases, with 9 bases between. CDR3 in amino acids: CASSIQGNEQFF. DNA for the CDR3: TGCGCCAGCAGCATACAGGGAAATGAGCAGTTCTTC.

V usage is TRBV18 and J usage is TRBJ1-5, with 9 bases aligning to TRBD1. Germline CDR1 KGHSH, CDR2 LQKENI. V trimming: 3 bases; J trimming: 1 base; junction bases outside the gene matches: 4. The CDR3 length is 16 residues. Written as DNA, the CDR3 is TGTGCCAGCTCACCCTATGGACAGGGGAGCAATCAGCCCCAGCATTTT. It encodes CASSPYGQGSNQPQHF.

CDR3 protein: CASSPTGGLGTEAFF. In nucleotides, the CDR3 is TGTGCCAGCAGCCCCACCGGGGGGTTGGGCACTGAAGCTTTCTTT. V usage is TRBV5-4 and J usage is TRBJ1-1, with D maybe TRBD1 (5 bases). The germline CDR1 and CDR2 sequences are SGHNT and YYREEE (reference sequence). The CDR3 covers 15 residues. The V gene lost 4 bases and the J gene lost 4 bases, with 17 bases spanning the gap.

The chain links TRBV7-9 to TRBJ1-1; D is undetermined. CDR3 length: 16 residues. CDR1 is SEHNR and CDR2 is FQNEAQ in the germline V gene (reference sequence). Trimming cost V 5 bases and J 0 bases, with 16 bases left between them. The CDR3 spells CASSPSDSIMNTEAFF. The CDR3 coding sequence is TGTGCCAGCAGCCCTTCGGACTCAATAATGAACACTGAAGCTTTCTTT.

V gene TRBV6-6 combines with J gene TRBJ1-4, with TRBD1 as a possible D gene (5 bases). The CDR3 is 13 residues long. Per the germline V gene, CDR1 is MNHNY and CDR2 is SVGAGI (reference sequence). V shed 6 bases and J shed 5 bases, with 10 bases lying between them. The CDR3 DNA sequence: TGTGCCAGCAGCCGGGGGGGAAATGAAAAACTGTTTTTT. Protein product: CASSRGGNEKLFF.

This clone was observed a handful of times. V is TRBV2 and J is TRBJ1-1; the D gene is possibly TRBD1 (5 bases). This CDR3 has 12 amino acids. The V and J ends lost 3 bases and 7 bases respectively, with 9 bases between them. In germline, CDR1 is SNHLY, CDR2 FYNNEI. The CDR3 DNA follows: TGTGCCAGCAGTGACAGGGAGGGTGAAGCTTTCTTT. It codes for CASSDREGEAFF.

The gene calls are TRBV18 and TRBJ2-1; TRBD2 agrees at 8 bases. The CDR3 contains 15 residues. CDR1 and CDR2 (germline): KGHSH, LQKENI. The V segment lost 8 bases and the J segment 12 bases; nucleotides outside the gene matches: 18. DNA for the CDR3: TGTGCCAGCACTTCCGGGACTAGTGGTTTAGGAAGGCAGTTCTTC. Protein sequence: CASTSGTSGLGRQFF.

DNA for the CDR3: TGTGCCAGTAGTATTGGCTCTGGGGGGGGGCGGGGAAATGAGCAGTTCTTC. Amino acid sequence: CASSIGSGGGRGNEQFF. The chain carries TRBV19 and TRBJ2-1, with D tentatively TRBD2 (7 bases). V lost 3 bases and J lost 7, with 22 bases in between. The CDR3 length is 17 residues. Germline V lookup: CDR1 LNHDA, CDR2 SQIVND (reference sequence).

This chain joins TRBV28 and TRBJ1-1, with a possible D match to TRBD1 (6 bases). Per the germline V gene, CDR1 is MDHEN and CDR2 is SYDVKM. The CDR3 length is 16 residues. Trimming took off 1 base at V and 0 bases at J, with 12 bases between the two ends. The CDR3 DNA reads as TGTGCCAGCAGTTTATCAGGGGACAAGGTGAACACTGAAGCTTTCTTT. It specifies CASSLSGDKVNTEAFF.

The CDR3 region is CASSPLLAASYEQYF. The CDR3, as DNA: TGCGCCAGCAGCCCTCTTCTAGCGGCGTCATACGAGCAGTACTTC. This chain joins TRBV5-1 and TRBJ2-7; 7 bases align to TRBD2. CDR3 length: 15 amino acids. The germline V gene has CDR1 SGHRS and CDR2 YFSETQ. The ends lost 4 bases at V and 4 bases at J; junction bases unmatched: 11.